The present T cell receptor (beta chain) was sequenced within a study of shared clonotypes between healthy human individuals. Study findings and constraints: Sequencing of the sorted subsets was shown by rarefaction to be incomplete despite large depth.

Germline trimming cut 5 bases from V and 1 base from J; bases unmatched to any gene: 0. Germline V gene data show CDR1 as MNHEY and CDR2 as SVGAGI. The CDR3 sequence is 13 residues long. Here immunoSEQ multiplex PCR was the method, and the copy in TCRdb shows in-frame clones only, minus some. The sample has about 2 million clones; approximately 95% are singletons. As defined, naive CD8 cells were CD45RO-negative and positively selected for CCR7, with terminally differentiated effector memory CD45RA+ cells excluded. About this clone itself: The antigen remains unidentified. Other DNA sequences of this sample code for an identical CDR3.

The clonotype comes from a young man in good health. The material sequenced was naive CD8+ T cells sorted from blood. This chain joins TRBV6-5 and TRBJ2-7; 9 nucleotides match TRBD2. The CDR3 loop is CASSLAGSYEQYF. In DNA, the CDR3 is TGTGCCAGCAGTCTAGCGGGGTCCTACGAGCAGTACTTC.